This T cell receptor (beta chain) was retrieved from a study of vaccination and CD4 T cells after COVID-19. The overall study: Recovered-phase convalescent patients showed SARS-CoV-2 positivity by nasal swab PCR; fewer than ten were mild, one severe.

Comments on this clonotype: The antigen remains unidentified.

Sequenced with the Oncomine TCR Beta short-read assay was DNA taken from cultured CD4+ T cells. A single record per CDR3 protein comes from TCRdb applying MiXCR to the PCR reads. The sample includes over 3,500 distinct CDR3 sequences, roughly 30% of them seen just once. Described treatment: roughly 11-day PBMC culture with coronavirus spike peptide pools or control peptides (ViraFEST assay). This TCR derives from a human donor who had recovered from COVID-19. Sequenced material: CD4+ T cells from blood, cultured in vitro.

The chain's CDR3 is CSVLVTQETQYF. CDR3 nucleotide sequence: TGCAGCGTTCTCGTTACTCAAGAGACCCAGTACTTC. This chain connects TRBV29-1 to TRBJ2-5; D gene ambiguous. V was clipped by 5 bases and J by 2 bases, with 9 bases between them. This CDR3 has 12 residues. Germline V gene data show CDR1 as SQVTM and CDR2 as ANQGSEA.